The 28 T cell receptor beta chains listed next were all sequenced from one sample in a study of cytomegalovirus exposure and HLA in healthy donors. Sequencing used immunoSEQ multiplex PCR; TCRdb keeps in-frame clones, though not all of them. The sample comprises 130,000 or so clones, about 90% of which are singletons, and about 2.1% rests with the top ten. The sample was PBMCs. These receptors came from a young woman in good health and CMV-seronegative.

The chain links TRBV4-1 to TRBJ1-4; D gene unclear. This CDR3 has 15 amino acids. With 4 bases removed from V and 8 bases from J, the gap between germline ends came to 17 bases. Germline loops: CDR1 MGHRA, CDR2 YSYEKL. The CDR3 DNA follows: TGCGCCAGCAGCCCTTCGACGGGTGCTCGGGAAAAACTGTTTTTT. It specifies CASSPSTGAREKLFF.

This clone occurred once. The V call is TRBV11-3, the J call TRBJ2-7; 8 bases fit TRBD1. Germline loops: CDR1 SGHNT, CDR2 YENEEA. Losses at the gene ends were 8 bases for V and 2 bases for J; bases not matched to a gene: 5. The CDR3 spans 13 residues. CDR3 loop: CASGTGIAYEQYF. DNA of the CDR3: TGTGCCAGCGGGACAGGTATTGCCTACGAGCAGTACTTC.

The chain combines TRBV12-2 with TRBJ1-2; whether TRBD1, the table's D call, matches the DNA was not checked. TRBV12-2 is deemed a pseudogene. The CDR3 has 19 residues. The CDR3 bases are TGTGCAAGTCGCTTAGCGGGACAGGGGGAGCCCAAGGAGAACTATGGCTACACCTTC. Amino acids: CASRLAGQGEPKENYGYTF.

The chain joins TRBV7-9 to TRBJ2-1; 9 bases align to TRBD1. The germline V gene has CDR1 SEHNR and CDR2 FQNEAQ (reference sequence). V lost 5 bases to trimming and J lost 4 bases; unmatched junction nucleotides: 9. This CDR3 is 16 amino acids long. The CDR3 nucleotides read TGTGCCAGCAGCCGAGGTGGGACAGGGCGTTACAATGAGCAGTTCTTC. Translation: CASSRGGTGRYNEQFF. Full variable domain (rest looked up from reference TRBV7-9 and TRBJ2-1): DTGVSQNPRHKITKRGQNVTFRCDPISEHNRLYWYRQTLGQGPEFLTYFQNEAQLEKSRLLSDRFSAERPKGSFSTLEIQRTEQGDSAMYLCASSRGGTGRYNEQFFGPGTRLTVL.

The CDR3 spells CASSSDSIPSTEAFF. DNA of the CDR3: TGCGCCAGCAGCTCGGACAGCATCCCAAGCACTGAAGCTTTCTTT. J is TRBJ1-1 and V is TRBV5-1; D possibly corresponds to TRBD1 (6 bases). In germline, CDR1 is SGHRS, CDR2 YFSETQ. V lost 3 bases and J 4 bases, leaving 16 bases between the germline ends. CDR3 length: 15 amino acids.

The CDR3 region has the DNA TGTGCCAGCGGGGTTGGGGGACTTGCCACCGGGGAGCTGTTTTTT. The encoded protein is CASGVGGLATGELFF. The chain uses TRBV7-3 and TRBJ2-2, with D perhaps matching TRBD2 (6 bases). The CDR3 has 15 amino acids. Trimming cost V 8 bases and J 4 bases, with 17 bases left between them. Germline V gene sequence: CDR1 SGHTA, CDR2 FQGTGA.

V gene TRBV2 combines with J gene TRBJ2-2, with 11 bases fitting TRBD2. Trimming took 6 bases from V and 3 from J; bases not matched to a gene: 3. The germline gives CDR1 SNHLY, CDR2 FYNNEI. The CDR3 contains 15 residues. The CDR3 region is CASSPGLADTGELFF. In DNA, the CDR3 is TGTGCCAGCAGCCCGGGACTAGCGGACACCGGGGAGCTGTTTTTT.

The chain has TRBV2 and TRBJ2-7; TRBD2 aligns across 9 bases. Trimming removed 8 bases from V and 5 bases from J; junction bases left unmatched: 16. The CDR3 extends over 16 amino acids. Per germline, CDR1 SNHLY and CDR2 FYNNEI. CDR3 DNA sequence: TGTGCCAGCGGGTTTGGGCGGGCTAGCGGGGACCACGAGCAGTACTTC. Translation gives CASGFGRASGDHEQYF.

The V call is TRBV29-1, the J call TRBJ1-1; 12 bases align to TRBD1. Germline V gene sequence: CDR1 SQVTM, CDR2 ANQGSEA. Trimming at V came to 1 base and at J to 3 bases, leaving 12 bases not matched to a gene. The length of the CDR3 is 18 residues. The CDR3 bases are TGCAGCGTTGAAGCCCGAAGAAGGGACAGGGGGCGCGACACTGAAGCTTTCTTT. Translation: CSVEARRRDRGRDTEAFF.

This chain uses TRBV11-3 with TRBJ2-7; 10 bases agree with TRBD1. CDR3 length equals 15 residues. V lost 5 bases to trimming and J lost 5 bases; unmatched junction nucleotides: 9. CDR1 is SGHNT and CDR2 is YENEEA in the germline V gene. CDR3 sequence: CASSTTTGGVHEQYF. The CDR3 nucleotides read TGTGCCAGCAGCACCACGACAGGGGGCGTGCACGAGCAGTACTTC.

This clone was observed a handful of times. The rearrangement joins TRBV7-8 to TRBJ2-7, with D unclear. The CDR3 sequence is 14 residues long. In germline, CDR1 is SGHVS, CDR2 FQNEAQ. The V end was cut by 1 base, the J end by 0 bases, with 7 bases between. The CDR3 loop is CASSLEDISYEQYF. The CDR3 region has the DNA TGTGCCAGCAGCTTAGAAGACATCTCCTACGAGCAGTACTTC. The whole variable domain, remainder taken from reference TRBV7-8 and TRBJ2-7, is GAGVSQSPRYKVAKRGQDVALRCDPISGHVSLFWYQQALGQGPEFLTYFQNEAQLDKSGLPSDRFFAERPEGSVSTLKIQRTQQEDSAVYLCASSLEDISYEQYFGPGTRLTVT.

V is TRBV5-6 and J is TRBJ2-7, with 10 nucleotides matching TRBD2. In germline, CDR1 is SGHDT, CDR2 YYEEEE. The CDR3 runs 12 residues. CDR3 loop: CPPPGTSVEQYF. The CDR3, as DNA: TGTCCCCCCCCCGGGACTAGCGTCGAGCAGTACTTC.

The chain is built from TRBV2 and TRBJ2-7; TRBD2 matches at 11 bases. V shed 8 bases, J shed 5 bases, and the junction held 8 bases outside the gene matches. The germline gives CDR1 SNHLY, CDR2 FYNNEI. CDR3 length: 14 residues. CDR3 in amino acids: CASAIAGGFHEQYF. DNA for the CDR3: TGTGCCAGCGCCATAGCGGGGGGGTTCCACGAGCAGTACTTC. Drawing the rest from reference TRBV2 and TRBJ2-7, the complete variable domain is EPEVTQTPSHQVTQMGQEVILRCVPISNHLYFYWYRQILGQKVEFLVSFYNNEISEKSEIFDDQFSVERPDGSNFTLKIRSTKLEDSAMYFCASAIAGGFHEQYFGPGTRLTVT.

This chain connects TRBV19 to TRBJ2-5, with D perhaps TRBD1 (6 bases). Germline assignment: CDR1 LNHDA and CDR2 SQIVND (reference sequence). The CDR3 has 14 residues. V lost 4 bases, J lost 4 bases, and 13 bases lay in between. CDR3 in DNA: TGTGCCAGTAGTACCTTGGACAGCCTAGAGACCCAGTACTTC. This encodes CASSTLDSLETQYF.

The rearrangement uses TRBV7-8 and TRBJ2-2, with 14 nucleotides matching TRBD2. The CDR3 sequence is 16 residues long. Germline V gene sequence: CDR1 SGHVS, CDR2 FQNEAQ. V lost 3 bases and J lost 7; bases outside the gene matches: 4. CDR3 DNA: TGTGCCAGCAGCTTGGGACTAGCGGGAGCAGACGGGGAGCTGTTTTTT. Translation gives CASSLGLAGADGELFF. The whole variable domain, filled in from reference TRBV7-8 and TRBJ2-2, reads GAGVSQSPRYKVAKRGQDVALRCDPISGHVSLFWYQQALGQGPEFLTYFQNEAQLDKSGLPSDRFFAERPEGSVSTLKIQRTQQEDSAVYLCASSLGLAGADGELFFGEGSRLTVL.

The chain has TRBV6-1 and TRBJ1-1; the D gene is possibly TRBD1 (5 bases). V was shortened by 8 bases and J by 3 bases, with 13 bases between the two germline ends. CDR3 length equals 13 residues. Germline V gives CDR1 MNHNS, CDR2 SASEGT. The CDR3 DNA sequence: TGTGCCAGCGGCAGGGTTTTTGACACTGAAGCTTTCTTT. As protein: CASGRVFDTEAFF.

The CDR3 nucleotides are TGTGCCAGCAGACCAACAGGGAAGCAAGAGACCCAGTACTTC. Its protein product is CASRPTGKQETQYF. The V call is TRBV28, the J call TRBJ2-5; tentatively, D is TRBD1 (6 bases). Germline V gene sequence: CDR1 MDHEN, CDR2 SYDVKM. Deletions cut 6 bases from V and 2 bases from J, with 13 bases between. The CDR3 is 14 amino acids.

The chain joins TRBV19 to TRBJ2-2; 10 nucleotides agree with TRBD2. The CDR3 spans 18 residues. Germline V gene lookup returns CDR1 LNHDA and CDR2 SQIVND (reference sequence). With V trimmed by 3 bases and J by 0 bases, 7 bases remained unmatched. The CDR3 spells CASSMELAGDANTGELFF. For the CDR3, the DNA is TGTGCCAGTAGTATGGAGCTAGCGGGAGACGCGAACACCGGGGAGCTGTTTTTT.

This rearrangement joins TRBV12-5 to TRBJ2-3, with TRBD2 as a possible D gene (7 bases). Looked up from germline, CDR1 is LGHNT and CDR2 is FRNRAP. The CDR3 contains 19 residues. The V end lost 3 bases, the J end lost 3 bases, and 25 bases lay between the germline ends. The DNA of the CDR3 is TGTGCTAGTGGTTTAGCTATTATCGGCGGGAGTCAGGGGACAGATACGCAGTATTTT. Translated: CASGLAIIGGSQGTDTQYF.

The chain combines TRBV4-3 with TRBJ2-7, with TRBD2 matching over 7 bases. The CDR3 runs 17 residues. The junction had 11 bases not matched to a gene; V was cut back by 1 base and J by 2 bases. Looked up from germline, CDR1 is LGHNA and CDR2 is YSLEER. The CDR3 nucleotides are TGCGCCAGCAGCCAAGGAGGGACGAGGGAGGGAACCTACGAGCAGTACTTC. Protein: CASSQGGTREGTYEQYF.

This clone was detected once. The chain combines TRBV14 with TRBJ1-2; D is uncertain. The CDR3 length is 18 residues. From germline, CDR1 is SGHDN and CDR2 FVKESK. Trimming took 0 bases from V and 2 from J, leaving 19 bases between them. CDR3: CASSQDPGLSPSNYGYTF. CDR3 nucleotides: TGTGCCAGCAGCCAAGATCCGGGGTTGTCGCCTTCGAACTATGGCTACACCTTC.

This clone was found once. The chain joins TRBV6-5 to TRBJ2-2; D remains ambiguous. The germline V gene encodes CDR1 MNHEY and CDR2 SVGAGI. V was clipped by 2 bases and J by 4 bases, with 5 bases between them. The CDR3 extends over 13 amino acids. The CDR3 reads CASSYVGTGELFF. The CDR3, as DNA: TGTGCCAGCAGTTACGTCGGCACCGGGGAGCTGTTTTTT.

V is TRBV28 and J is TRBJ2-7; D not resolved. The CDR3 extends over 16 amino acids. The V end lost 4 bases, the J end lost 3 bases, and 19 bases lay between the germline ends. Germline V gene data show CDR1 as MDHEN and CDR2 as SYDVKM. Here the CDR3 DNA reads TGTGCCAGCAGTTCCCTCCCGACCAGCGCCGACTACGAGCAGTACTTC. Its translation is CASSSLPTSADYEQYF. Based on the CDR3 plus reference TRBV28 and TRBJ2-7, the full variable domain is DVKVTQSSRYLVKRTGEKVFLECVQDMDHENMFWYRQDPGLGLRLIYFSYDVKMKEKGDIPEGYSVSREKKERFSLILESASTNQTSMYLCASSSLPTSADYEQYFGPGTRLTVT.

The rearrangement links TRBV7-8 to TRBJ2-1, with 9 nucleotides matching TRBD2. Trimming took 5 bases from V and 0 from J; bases not matched to a gene: 8. CDR1 is SGHVS and CDR2 is FQNEAQ in the germline V gene. This CDR3 contains 17 residues. Here the CDR3 DNA reads TGTGCCAGCAGCCCCCGTAGCGGGGGAAGCTCCTACAATGAGCAGTTCTTC. As protein: CASSPRSGGSSYNEQFF.

This chain connects TRBV28 to TRBJ1-3; D is unresolved. Germline V gene data show CDR1 as MDHEN and CDR2 as SYDVKM. This CDR3 is 14 amino acids long. V shed 3 bases and J shed 4 bases, with 10 bases lying between them. DNA for the CDR3: TGTGCCAGCAGTTTCGAGAGGAAAGGAAACACCATATATTTT. It encodes CASSFERKGNTIYF.

J is TRBJ2-2 and V is TRBV15, with D possibly being TRBD2 (6 bases). CDR1 is LNHNV and CDR2 is YYDKDF in the germline V gene (reference sequence). V gave up 5 bases and J gave up 3 bases, with 13 bases separating them. The CDR3 sequence is 15 residues long. In DNA form, the CDR3 reads TGTGCCACCAGCTGGGCCCGGGACTACACCGGGGAGCTGTTTTTT. This translates into CATSWARDYTGELFF.

CDR3 amino acids: CASSNRQGDNQPQHF. The CDR3 DNA sequence: TGTGCCAGCAGCAACCGACAGGGGGACAATCAGCCCCAGCATTTT. The chain recombines TRBV21-1 with TRBJ1-5; whether TRBD1, the table's D call, matches the DNA was not checked. TRBV21-1 is a pseudogene locus. The CDR3 extends over 15 amino acids.

The rearrangement uses TRBV27 and TRBJ2-5, with unresolved D. V gave up 1 base and J gave up 3 bases, with 6 bases separating them. Germline CDR1 and CDR2: MNHEY and SMNVEV (reference sequence). This CDR3 has 13 residues. The CDR3 nucleotides are TGTGCCAGCAGTTTATTCCGTGAAGAGACCCAGTACTTC. Its translation is CASSLFREETQYF.